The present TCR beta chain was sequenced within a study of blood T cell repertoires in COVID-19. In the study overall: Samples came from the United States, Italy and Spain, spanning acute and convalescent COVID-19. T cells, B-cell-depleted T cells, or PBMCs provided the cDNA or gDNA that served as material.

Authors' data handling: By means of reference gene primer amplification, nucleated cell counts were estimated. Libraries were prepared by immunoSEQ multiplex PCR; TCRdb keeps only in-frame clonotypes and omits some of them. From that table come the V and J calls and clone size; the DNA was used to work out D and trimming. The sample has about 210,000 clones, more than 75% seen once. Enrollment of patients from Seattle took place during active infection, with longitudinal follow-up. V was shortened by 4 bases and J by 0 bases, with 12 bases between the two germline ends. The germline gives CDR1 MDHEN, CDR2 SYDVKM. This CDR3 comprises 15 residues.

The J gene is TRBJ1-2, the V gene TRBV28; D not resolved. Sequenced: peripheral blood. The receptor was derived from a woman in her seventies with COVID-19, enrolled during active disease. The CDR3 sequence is CASSSPVQSNYGYTF. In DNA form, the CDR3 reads TGTGCCAGCAGTTCCCCTGTACAGTCTAACTATGGCTACACCTTC.